This T cell receptor (beta chain) comes out of a study of cytotoxic CD8 clonotypes in ibrutinib-treated CLL. Overall study results and limits: The study found clonality rose at ibrutinib response, then fell toward baseline at progression.

Assay used: immunoSEQ multiplex PCR; TCRdb lists only in-frame clones, some missing. The sample lists about 300,000 clones, roughly 67% occurring once. This CDR3 has 14 amino acids. Deletions cut 1 base from V and 3 bases from J, with 9 bases between. Looked up from germline, CDR1 is MGHRA and CDR2 is YSYEKL. In this sample, this clone turned up a few times. Its antigen remains unidentified. Sequenced material: PBMCs, taken after 36 months of ibrutinib treatment. This receptor was obtained from a human donor with chronic lymphocytic leukemia. The chain has TRBV4-1 and TRBJ1-2; D not resolved. The CDR3 nucleotides are TGCGCCAGCAGCCAAGGGGCTCTCGACTATGGCTACACCTTC. Protein: CASSQGALDYGYTF.